The text below deals with one TCR beta chain. Its specificity is not known. Positively selected for CCR7, the CD45RO-negative cells used as naive CD8 cells excluded terminally differentiated effector memory CD45RA+ cells. The sample belongs to a study of shared clonotypes between healthy human individuals. General study results and limits: Collection of samples was limited to blood; tissue repertoires likely differ.

The CDR3 has 17 residues. V was clipped by 3 bases and J by 2 bases; unmatched bases: 4. Germline loops: CDR1 MGHRA, CDR2 YSYEKL. Deep-level settings were used for running the assay. Per the original methods: Filtering differed, since immunoSEQ gave only junction sequences and no quality scores. TCRdb's table, derived via immunoSEQ multiplex PCR, lists solely in-frame clones and lacks some. Clonal size and the V and J genes are those of that table, whereas D and trimming came from the DNA. The table shows about 2 million clones, with about 95% occurring only once. The TCR sequence derives from a man aged 18 to 35 in good health. The chain carries TRBV4-1 and TRBJ2-7; 16 nucleotides match TRBD2. The material sequenced was naive CD8+ T cells sorted from blood. CDR3 protein: CASSHPGTSGGAYEQYF. Written as DNA, the CDR3 is TGCGCCAGCAGCCATCCCGGGACTAGCGGGGGGGCCTACGAGCAGTACTTC.